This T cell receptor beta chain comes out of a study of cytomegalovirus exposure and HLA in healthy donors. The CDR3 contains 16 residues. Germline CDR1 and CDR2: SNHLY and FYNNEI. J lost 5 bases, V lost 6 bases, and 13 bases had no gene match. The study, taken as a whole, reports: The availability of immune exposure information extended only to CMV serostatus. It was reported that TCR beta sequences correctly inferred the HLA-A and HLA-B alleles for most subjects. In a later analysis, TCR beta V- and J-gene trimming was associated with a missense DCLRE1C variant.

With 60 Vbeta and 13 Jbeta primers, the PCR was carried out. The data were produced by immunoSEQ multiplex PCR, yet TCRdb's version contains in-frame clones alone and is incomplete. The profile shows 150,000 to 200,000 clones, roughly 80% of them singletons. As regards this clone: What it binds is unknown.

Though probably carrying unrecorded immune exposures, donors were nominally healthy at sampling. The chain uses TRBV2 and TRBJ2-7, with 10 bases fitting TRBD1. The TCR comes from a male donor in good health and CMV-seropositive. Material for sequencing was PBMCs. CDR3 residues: CASRVPPGQGSDEQYF. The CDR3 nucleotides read TGTGCCAGCAGAGTACCACCGGGACAGGGGAGTGACGAGCAGTACTTC.